What follows describes a single T cell receptor beta chain. What it binds is unknown. CDR3 size: 13 residues. The V and J ends lost 2 bases and 3 bases respectively, with 11 bases between them. CDR1 is GTSNPN and CDR2 is SVGIG in the germline V gene (reference sequence). This specimen belongs to a study of cytomegalovirus exposure and HLA in healthy donors. Both 60 Vbeta primers and 13 Jbeta primers went into the PCR. This table comes from immunoSEQ multiplex PCR, and its TCRdb copy is limited to in-frame clones, with some not included. The data contain around 150,000 clones, more than 75% of them singletons. Overall study results and limits: Later on, a genetic analysis was performed. It linked a missense variant in DCLRE1C with V- and J-gene trimming of TCR beta. The investigators catalogued 164 TCR beta chains as cytomegalovirus-associated. A few chains linked to CMV were shown in vitro to be specific for CMV antigens.

The donors comprised healthy bone marrow donors. This sequence was found in a human donor in good health. The chain couples TRBV30 to TRBJ2-7; D is possibly TRBD1 (5 bases). The sample comprised PBMCs. This CDR3 reads CAWSSRVFYEQYF. CDR3 coding DNA: TGTGCCTGGAGTAGCAGGGTTTTCTACGAGCAGTACTTC.